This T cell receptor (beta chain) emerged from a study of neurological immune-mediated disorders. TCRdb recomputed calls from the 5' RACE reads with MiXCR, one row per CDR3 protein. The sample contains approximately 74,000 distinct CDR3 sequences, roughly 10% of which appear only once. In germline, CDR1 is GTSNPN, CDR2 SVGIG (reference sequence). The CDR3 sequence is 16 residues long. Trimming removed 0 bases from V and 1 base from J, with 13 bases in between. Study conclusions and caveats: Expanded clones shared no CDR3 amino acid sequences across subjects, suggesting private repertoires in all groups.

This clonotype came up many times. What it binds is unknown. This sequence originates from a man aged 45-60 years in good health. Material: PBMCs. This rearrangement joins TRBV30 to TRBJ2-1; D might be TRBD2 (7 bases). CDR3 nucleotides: TGTGCCTGGAGTGTCGGGGGGCTACCTTCCTACAATGAGCAGTTCTTC. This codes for CAWSVGGLPSYNEQFF.